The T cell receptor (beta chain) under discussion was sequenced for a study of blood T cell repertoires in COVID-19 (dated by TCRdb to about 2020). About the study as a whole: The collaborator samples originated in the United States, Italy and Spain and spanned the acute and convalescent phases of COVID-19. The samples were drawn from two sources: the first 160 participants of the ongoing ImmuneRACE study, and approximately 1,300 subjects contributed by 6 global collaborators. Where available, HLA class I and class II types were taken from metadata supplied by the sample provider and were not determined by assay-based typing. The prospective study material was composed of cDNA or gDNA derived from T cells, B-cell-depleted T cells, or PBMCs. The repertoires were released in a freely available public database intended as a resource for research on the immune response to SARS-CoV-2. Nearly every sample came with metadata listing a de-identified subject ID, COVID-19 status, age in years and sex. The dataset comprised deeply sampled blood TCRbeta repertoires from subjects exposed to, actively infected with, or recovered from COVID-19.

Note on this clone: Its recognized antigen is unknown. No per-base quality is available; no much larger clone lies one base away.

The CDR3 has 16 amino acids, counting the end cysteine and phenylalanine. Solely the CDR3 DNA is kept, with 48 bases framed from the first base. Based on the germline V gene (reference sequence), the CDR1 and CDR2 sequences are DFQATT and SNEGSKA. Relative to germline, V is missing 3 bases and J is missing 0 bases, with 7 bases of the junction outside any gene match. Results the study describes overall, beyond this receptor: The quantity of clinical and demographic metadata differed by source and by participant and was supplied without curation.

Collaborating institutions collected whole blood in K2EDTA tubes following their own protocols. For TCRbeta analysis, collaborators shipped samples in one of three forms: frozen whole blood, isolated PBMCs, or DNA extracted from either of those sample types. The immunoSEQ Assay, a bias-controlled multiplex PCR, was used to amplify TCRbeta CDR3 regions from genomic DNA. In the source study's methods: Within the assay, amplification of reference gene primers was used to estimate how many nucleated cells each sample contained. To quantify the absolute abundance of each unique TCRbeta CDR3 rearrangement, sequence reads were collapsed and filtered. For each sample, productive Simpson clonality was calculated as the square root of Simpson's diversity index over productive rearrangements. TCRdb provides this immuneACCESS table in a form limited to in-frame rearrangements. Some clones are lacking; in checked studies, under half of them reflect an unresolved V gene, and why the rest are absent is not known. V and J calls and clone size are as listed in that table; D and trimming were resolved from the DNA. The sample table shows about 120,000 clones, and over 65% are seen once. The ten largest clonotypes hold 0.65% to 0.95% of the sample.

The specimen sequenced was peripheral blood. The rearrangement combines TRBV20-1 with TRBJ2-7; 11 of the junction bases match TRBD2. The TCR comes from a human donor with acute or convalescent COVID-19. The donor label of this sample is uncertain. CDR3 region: CSASPQLAGDSYEQYF. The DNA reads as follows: TGCAGTGCTAGTCCTCAACTAGCGGGGGACTCCTACGAGCAGTACTTC.